The rows below give T cell receptor beta chains drawn from one sample of a study of T cell repertoires in cytomegalovirus infection. Their specific antigens are unknown. TCRdb reanalysed the reads using MiXCR and keeps one entry per CDR3 protein. The sample lists roughly 500,000 distinct CDR3 sequences, around 35% occurring once. The specimen comprised cultured PBMCs, sampled from culture after CMV antigen stimulation. These receptor sequences come from a human donor in good health (CMV status not recorded). Some clones in this sample may be carry-over from other donors' samples. CDR3s include the opening cysteine and the closing phenylalanine or tryptophan. The D gene is left open where the match is weak. Size tells how often a clone was seen (once, few, many) or the class of an expanded clone, and some rows leave it out.

TRBV12-3/TRBV12-4 TRBD1 - CASKKQGALAGELFF
TRBV24-1 TRBD2 few CATSDPSGRSYNEQFF
TRBV7-8 TRBD1 few CASSSDRGEAFF
TRBV12-3/TRBV12-4 TRBD1 once CASRWGTGRTGELFF
TRBV7-2 TRBD2 few CASGGLAGGSSYNEQFF
TRBV11-2 TRBD2 - CASSGSGRPDTQYF
TRBV29-1 - - CSVERRGRGTEAFF
TRBV7-8 - many CASSPLTRGDYNEQFF
TRBV7-6 - - CASSFFSGVTSPLHF
TRBV15 - - CATSRVSQPQHF
TRBV6-1 TRBD2 - CASSYRLALDTQYF
TRBV7-2 - few CASRTQWNTEAFF
TRBV7-2 - many CASSLAATGATQKLFF
TRBV6-2/TRBV6-3 - - CASGRDTNYGYTF
TRBV5-1 TRBD1 - CASSTGQGAWAANEKLFF
TRBV7-2 TRBD1 few CASSFDRAGANVLTF
TRBV10-3 - - CAISGLAGKGGEQFF
TRBV7-8 - many CASSLGDRNQPQHF
TRBV11-2 TRBD2 - CASSSLAGGRGEQFF
TRBV6-2/TRBV6-3 TRBD1 few CASSYSRDRGLNTEAFF
TRBV6-5 - - CASSYSIAALGYGYTF
TRBV7-3 - few CASGKGLHEQFF
TRBV4-3 TRBD2 few CASSQQVLAGNNEQFF
TRBV7-2 - few CASSLAPILRNEKLFF
TRBV19 - many CASSITGRYGYTF
TRBV15 TRBD1 - CATSRDLQGKEYGYTF
TRBV7-2 - few CASSLGGGGMSQPQHF
TRBV20-1 TRBD2 - CSARGGRTDTQYF
TRBV18 - - CASLPDGSTEAFF
TRBV19 - - CASSLTAKSYNEQFF
TRBV4-3 TRBD2 few CASSQDGDGRAYNEQFF
TRBV5-6 - many CASSLGELRLSTDTQYF
TRBV4-1 TRBD1 - CASSPGQGPVSGNTIYF
TRBV7-3 - few CASSLRRSDIQYF
TRBV28 - - CASSSGLTEAFF
TRBV10-3 TRBD1 - CAISELGQGSYGYTF
TRBV5-4 - few CASSPEGVAKNIQYF
TRBV12-3/TRBV12-4 TRBD2 many CASSTGLAEHTDTQYF
TRBV5-1 - - CASSPPGHTQYF
TRBV3-1 - few CASSRLQANTEAFF
TRBV11-2 - - CASSLLSGSEKLFF
TRBV7-9 - - CASSSPLGLQETQYF
TRBV19 TRBD1 few CASILGQGNYGYTF